A single sample gave rise to the 29 T cell receptor beta chains below, sequenced in a study of CD8+ T cells in alopecia areata. The treatment was: oral pan-JAK inhibitor, 5-10 mg twice daily. The sequencing template was cDNA reverse transcribed from extracted RNA. Sequenced by immunoSEQ multiplex PCR; TCRdb stores in-frame clones only, minus some. The sample shows approximately 300,000 clones, 58% of them seen only once. Sequences were derived from CD4+ T cells sorted from blood, sampled at week 24, from a patient treated with tofacitinib. The receptors derive from a human donor with alopecia areata.

The chain carries TRBV7-8 and TRBJ1-5; 11 bases match TRBD1. V shed 3 bases and J 6 bases; nucleotides not matched to a gene: 7. This CDR3 is 16 amino acids long. CDR1 is SGHVS, CDR2 FQNEAQ, per germline. The CDR3 DNA reads as TGTGCCAGCAGCTTCGGACAGGGGGCAGAGAGTCAGCCCCAGCATTTT. The encoded protein is CASSFGQGAESQPQHF.

The chain joins TRBV7-9 to TRBJ1-1; the D gene is possibly TRBD1 (6 bases). The ends were cut back, 4 bases at V and 4 bases at J, with 10 bases in the middle. Germline assignment: CDR1 SEHNR and CDR2 FQNEAQ (reference sequence). The CDR3 spans 13 residues. The chain's CDR3 is CASSWGLGTEAFF. The CDR3 DNA reads TGTGCCAGCAGCTGGGGGCTAGGCACTGAAGCTTTCTTT.

This clone appeared a few times. The V gene is TRBV29-1, the J gene TRBJ2-5; no clear D gene. The CDR3 is 13 amino acids. Germline lookup yields CDR1 SQVTM and CDR2 ANQGSEA. V was shortened by 3 bases and J by 1 base, with 9 bases between the two germline ends. CDR3 amino acids: CSVEAPTQETQYF. The CDR3 nucleotides are TGCAGCGTTGAGGCTCCGACCCAAGAGACCCAGTACTTC. The full variable domain, rest sourced from reference TRBV29-1 and TRBJ2-5, is SAVISQKPSRDICQRGTSLTIQCQVDSQVTMMFWYRQQPGQSLTLIATANQGSEATYESGFVIDKFPISRPNLTFSTLTVSNMSPEDSSIYLCSVEAPTQETQYFGPGTRLLVL.

The chain links TRBV27 to TRBJ1-2; D is unclear. The V and J ends lost 8 bases and 9 bases respectively, with 13 bases between them. The length of the CDR3 is 11 residues. Germline CDR1 MNHEY, CDR2 SMNVEV (reference sequence). The CDR3 loop is CASGDFRSYTF. The CDR3 DNA is TGTGCCAGCGGCGATTTTCGGAGCTACACCTTC.

The chain employs TRBV19 and TRBJ2-3, with 10 bases matching TRBD1. Trimming took 6 bases from V and 5 from J; bases not matched to a gene: 5. The germline V gene encodes CDR1 LNHDA and CDR2 SQIVND (reference sequence). CDR3 length: 14 amino acids. This CDR3 reads CASRGTGVGDTQYF. In DNA form, the CDR3 reads TGTGCCAGTAGGGGGACAGGGGTCGGAGATACGCAGTATTTT.

The chain combines TRBV29-1 with TRBJ2-3, with 9 bases fitting TRBD2. From germline, CDR1 is SQVTM and CDR2 ANQGSEA. J gave up 1 base and V 4 bases, and 6 bases lay outside the gene matches. The length of the CDR3 is 15 residues. CDR3 coding DNA: TGCAGCGTTGGGCCGGGACTAGCAGGCACAGATACGCAGTATTTT. This encodes CSVGPGLAGTDTQYF.

V is TRBV5-4 and J is TRBJ2-5; the D is unclear. Trimming stripped 5 bases from V and 0 bases from J, with 11 bases between. Germline V gives CDR1 SGHNT, CDR2 YYREEE (reference sequence). The CDR3 has 14 residues. The CDR3 bases are TGTGCCAGCAGTCGTTCCACGAACCAAGAGACCCAGTACTTC. Its protein product is CASSRSTNQETQYF.

This clone came up a few times. The chain couples TRBV5-4 to TRBJ2-3; tentatively, D is TRBD2 (5 bases). V lost 4 bases, J lost 6 bases, and 18 bases lay in between. CDR3 length: 15 amino acids. From germline, CDR1 is SGHNT and CDR2 YYREEE (reference sequence). The CDR3 bases are TGTGCCAGCAGCGGGTCGGCGGGTAAGCTGGATACGCAGTATTTT. Translating it yields CASSGSAGKLDTQYF.

The chain joins TRBV10-3 to TRBJ2-7; TRBD2 aligns across 7 bases. Germline assignment: CDR1 ENHRY and CDR2 SYGVKD. The CDR3 extends over 12 amino acids. V trimming: 6 bases; J trimming: 5 bases; junction bases outside the gene matches: 4. CDR3 DNA: TGTGCCATCAGACGGACTAGTAACGAGCAGTACTTC. Encoded protein: CAIRRTSNEQYF.

This chain connects TRBV12-5 to TRBJ1-2, with D unresolved. The CDR3 consists of 12 residues. Germline CDR1 reads LGHNT; CDR2 reads FRNRAP. With 1 base removed from V and 4 bases from J, the gap between germline ends came to 4 bases. This CDR3 is CASGLDIYGYTF. In nucleotides, the CDR3 is TGTGCTAGTGGTTTGGACATCTATGGCTACACCTTC.

V gene TRBV30 combines with J gene TRBJ2-1; D is uncertain. CDR3 length: 10 residues. Between the trimmed V and J ends, which lost 2 bases and 12 bases, there was a span of 8 bases. Germline values: CDR1 GTSNPN, CDR2 SVGIG (reference sequence). CDR3 DNA: TGTGCCTGGAGTTCCGGTCCGCAGTTCTTC. Translating gives CAWSSGPQFF.

This clone occurred once. This specimen includes other DNA sequences encoding the same CDR3. V gene TRBV5-1 combines with J gene TRBJ2-5, with 10 bases that match TRBD2. Trimming cost V 2 bases and J 1 base; bases outside gene matches: 2. Per germline, CDR1 SGHRS and CDR2 YFSETQ. The CDR3 spans 15 residues. The CDR3 sequence is CASSLAGGLQETQYF. DNA for the CDR3: TGCGCCAGCAGCTTAGCGGGGGGGCTCCAAGAGACCCAGTACTTC.

The CDR3 region is CASSPGPNRPQHF. The CDR3 nucleotides are TGTGCCAGCAGTCCAGGACCGAATAGGCCCCAGCATTTT. The chain is built from TRBV2 and TRBJ1-5; no reliable D call. V was pared by 5 bases and J by 9 bases, with 14 bases between. Germline V gives CDR1 SNHLY, CDR2 FYNNEI. The CDR3 has 13 amino acids. Full variable domain (outside the CDR3, taken from reference TRBV2 and TRBJ1-5): EPEVTQTPSHQVTQMGQEVILRCVPISNHLYFYWYRQILGQKVEFLVSFYNNEISEKSEIFDDQFSVERPDGSNFTLKIRSTKLEDSAMYFCASSPGPNRPQHFGDGTRLSIL.

This chain joins TRBV29-1 and TRBJ2-7; the match to TRBD2 covers 10 bases. The CDR3 spans 12 residues. V dropped 4 bases and J dropped 3; count of bases not matched to a gene: 0. CDR1 is SQVTM and CDR2 is ANQGSEA in the germline V gene. The CDR3 nucleotides read TGCAGCGTTGTAGCGGGGGGCTACGAGCAGTACTTC. Its translation: CSVVAGGYEQYF.

The chain recombines TRBV4-1 with TRBJ1-2; the match to TRBD1 covers 8 bases. Germline values: CDR1 MGHRA, CDR2 YSYEKL. The CDR3 spans 14 residues. V gave up 3 bases and J gave up 8 bases; unmatched junction bases: 8. The CDR3: CASSQARTGWGYTF. The CDR3 DNA follows: TGCGCCAGCAGCCAGGCTAGGACAGGGTGGGGCTACACCTTC.

J is TRBJ1-2 and V is TRBV29-1; 8 nucleotides line up with TRBD1. CDR1 is SQVTM and CDR2 is ANQGSEA in the germline V gene. This CDR3 has 14 residues. The J segment lost 4 bases and the V segment lost 6 bases, leaving 10 bases of the junction unmatched. In DNA, the CDR3 is TGCAGCGTCGACAGGGGCTTCCCAGCCTATGGCTACACCTTC. Its translation: CSVDRGFPAYGYTF.

The V and J genes are TRBV4-2 and TRBJ2-1; TRBD1 is a possible D gene (5 bases). CDR1 and CDR2 (germline): LGHNA, YNFKEQ. The CDR3 totals 15 residues. Deletions cut 1 base from V and 6 bases from J, with 13 bases between. The CDR3 region has the DNA TGTGCCAGCAGCCAAGCTGGGGCCACCACCAATGAGCAGTTCTTC. It yields the protein CASSQAGATTNEQFF.

The chain has TRBV7-9 and TRBJ1-6; no clear D. The CDR3 contains 16 residues. The V end was cut by 4 bases, the J end by 6 bases, with 16 bases between. From germline, CDR1 is SEHNR and CDR2 FQNEAQ (reference sequence). CDR3 nucleotides: TGTGCCAGCAGCTCAGCGGGCCTTGTCCTTAATTCACCCCTCCACTTT. This encodes CASSSAGLVLNSPLHF. The full variable domain, with the rest looked up from reference TRBV7-9 and TRBJ1-6, is DTGVSQNPRHKITKRGQNVTFRCDPISEHNRLYWYRQTLGQGPEFLTYFQNEAQLEKSRLLSDRFSAERPKGSFSTLEIQRTEQGDSAMYLCASSSAGLVLNSPLHFGNGTRLTVT.

V gene TRBV23-1 combines with J gene TRBJ1-6, with D possibly TRBD1 on 5 matching bases. TRBV23-1 has ORF status, its function being uncertain. V was shortened by 2 bases and J by 8 bases, with 13 bases between the two germline ends. The CDR3 runs 15 residues. The CDR3 region is CASSQLQGIDSPLHF. CDR3 coding DNA: TGCGCCAGCAGTCAACTTCAGGGTATTGATTCACCCCTCCACTTT.

The chain has TRBV6-5 and TRBJ1-4, with D hard to call. Germline CDR1 MNHEY, CDR2 SVGAGI. V lost 6 bases and J lost 11, with 13 bases in between. This CDR3 has 12 residues. In DNA, the CDR3 is TGTGCCAGCAGCCCCTCCGGAGGGAAACTGTTTTTT. Translation: CASSPSGGKLFF.

The chain links TRBV6-6 to TRBJ1-1; D uncertain. The CDR3 has 13 residues. Trimming left V 5 bases short and J 0 bases short, with 7 bases between. In germline, CDR1 is MNHNY, CDR2 SVGAGI (reference sequence). The CDR3 protein is CASSPLLNTEAFF. In DNA, the CDR3 is TGTGCCAGCAGTCCCTTGCTGAACACTGAAGCTTTCTTT.

The rearrangement links TRBV7-2 to TRBJ2-3; no firm D call. CDR3 size: 14 residues. Germline CDR1 is SGHTA and CDR2 is FQGNSA. Trimming took 2 bases from V and 0 from J, leaving 6 bases between them. The CDR3 loop reads CASSLRSSTDTQYF. In DNA form, the CDR3 reads TGTGCCAGCAGCTTAAGGTCTAGCACAGATACGCAGTATTTT.

The rearrangement uses TRBV9 and TRBJ2-1; 12 bases fit TRBD2. The CDR3 runs 17 residues. Germline loops: CDR1 SGDLS, CDR2 YYNGEE. With V trimmed by 0 bases and J by 9 bases, 10 bases remained unmatched. The CDR3: CASSVATLAGGPVEQFF. The CDR3, as DNA: TGTGCCAGCAGCGTAGCTACCCTAGCGGGGGGGCCAGTTGAGCAGTTCTTC.

The genes are TRBV10-3 and TRBJ2-2; possibly TRBD1 for D (6 bases). Looked up from germline, CDR1 is ENHRY and CDR2 is SYGVKD. V lost 2 bases and J 4 bases, leaving 11 bases between the germline ends. This CDR3 spans 15 amino acids. The CDR3 protein is CAISERDKGTGELFF. The CDR3 coding sequence is TGTGCCATCAGTGAGAGGGACAAGGGCACCGGGGAGCTGTTTTTT.

A single count supports this clone. The genes are TRBV18 and TRBJ2-3; perhaps TRBD1 as D (7 bases). V dropped 6 bases and J dropped 0 bases, with 16 bases sitting between them. Germline lookup yields CDR1 KGHSH and CDR2 LQKENI. The CDR3 consists of 16 residues. The CDR3 sequence: CASSPQGGASTDTQYF. The CDR3 coding sequence is TGTGCCAGCTCGCCGCAGGGGGGAGCTAGCACAGATACGCAGTATTTT.

The chain has TRBV11-2 and TRBJ2-7, with no clear D. CDR3 length: 13 amino acids. Per the germline V gene, CDR1 is SGHAT and CDR2 is FQNNGV. Trimming cost V 1 base and J 2 bases, with 6 bases left between them. The chain's CDR3 is CASSLVAAYEQYF. The CDR3 DNA is TGTGCCAGCAGCTTAGTGGCAGCCTACGAGCAGTACTTC.

This chain links TRBV4-1 with TRBJ1-2, with D tentatively TRBD1 (5 bases). V lost 1 base and J lost 7, with 7 bases in between. Germline V gives CDR1 MGHRA, CDR2 YSYEKL. The CDR3 loop spans 12 amino acids. The CDR3 here is CASSQVTGGYTF. Here the CDR3 DNA reads TGCGCCAGCAGCCAAGTAACAGGTGGCTACACCTTC.

The chain combines TRBV9 with TRBJ2-1, with no clear D. The germline V and J ends were trimmed by 4 bases and 0 bases, with 11 bases remaining between them. The CDR3 extends over 15 amino acids. In germline, CDR1 is SGDLS, CDR2 YYNGEE. The CDR3 nucleotides read TGTGCCAGCAGCCCACAGTCCTACTCCTACAATGAGCAGTTCTTC. It specifies CASSPQSYSYNEQFF.

This clone was picked up a small number of times. The chain uses TRBV18 and TRBJ1-1; unclear D gene. The germline V and J ends were trimmed by 0 bases and 0 bases, with 11 bases remaining between them. The CDR3 spans 16 residues. Germline values: CDR1 KGHSH, CDR2 LQKENI. CDR3 region: CASSPPPVGLNTEAFF. As DNA, the CDR3 is TGTGCCAGCTCACCACCCCCAGTAGGCCTGAACACTGAAGCTTTCTTT.